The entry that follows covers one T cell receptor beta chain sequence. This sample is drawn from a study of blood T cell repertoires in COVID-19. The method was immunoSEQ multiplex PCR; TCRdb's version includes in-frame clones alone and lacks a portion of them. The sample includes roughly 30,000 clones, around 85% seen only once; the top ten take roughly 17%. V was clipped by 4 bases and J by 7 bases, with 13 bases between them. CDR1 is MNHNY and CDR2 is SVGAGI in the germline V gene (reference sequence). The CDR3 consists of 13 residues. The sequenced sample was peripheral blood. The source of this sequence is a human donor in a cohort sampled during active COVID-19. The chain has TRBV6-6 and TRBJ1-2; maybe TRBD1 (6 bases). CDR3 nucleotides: TGTGCCAGCAGTTCCGTTGGGACAACTGGCTACACCTTC. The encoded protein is CASSSVGTTGYTF.